This T cell receptor beta chain was captured by sequencing in a study of blood T cell repertoires in COVID-19. About the study: Samples of COVID-19 (acute and convalescent) were obtained from the United States, Italy and Spain. Sources were T cells, B-cell-depleted T cells, or PBMCs; the material itself was cDNA or gDNA.

Original analysis: How many nucleated cells were present was estimated from reference gene primer amplification. Sequencing used immunoSEQ multiplex PCR; TCRdb keeps in-frame clones, though not all of them. The DNA was the basis for D and trimming; V, J and clone size are from that table. The data show about 400,000 clones, 70% to 90% seen once. This CDR3 spans 15 amino acids. The V end was cut by 6 bases, the J end by 9 bases, with 18 bases between. Looked up from germline, CDR1 is MGHDK and CDR2 is SYGVNS. The V call is TRBV25-1, the J call TRBJ1-6, with D perhaps TRBD1 (6 bases). The source is a man aged 35-49 years with acute or convalescent COVID-19. Sequencing was done on a sample of peripheral blood. Here the CDR3 reads CASSPPGHGSSPLHF. The DNA of the CDR3 is TGTGCCAGCAGCCCCCCGGGACATGGCAGTTCACCCCTCCACTTT.